The T cell receptor beta chain described here comes from a study of shared clonotypes between healthy human individuals (dated by TCRdb to 2018 to 2021). Regarding the study in general: The cohort comprised two women and a few men aged 18 to 49 years. Per donor, three plates each were used for CD4 naive and CD4 memory, two for CD8 naive, and one for CD8 memory. The study deeply sequenced blood TCR repertoires of five healthy adults to estimate repertoire size and the extent of clonotype sharing between individuals. Different laboratories and diverse techniques were used to prepare libraries and sequence TCR repertoires, to increase sequencing depth and limit assay-specific biases. Each donor's leukapheresis produced roughly between roughly 0.9 and 8.9 billion PBMCs.

The donors were healthy, HIV-negative adults with no recently reported acute infections or vaccinations. Every donor was a Caucasian adult living in Nashville, Tennessee, USA. Magnetic negative selection was used to enrich CD4+ T cells, after which naive cells were positively selected on CD45RA and the negative fraction became the memory subset. After blood collection by leukapheresis, PBMCs were isolated using Ficoll-Histopaque density gradient centrifugation and then cryopreserved in the vapor phase of liquid nitrogen. Analytical flow cytometry was used to check the purity and quantity of each magnetically sorted T cell population. Genomic DNA was isolated from each sorted fraction and quantified by UV absorbance on a Nanodrop 2000c. CDR1 is given as SNHLY and CDR2 as FYNNEI, both from the germline V gene. From cysteine to phenylalanine, the CDR3 is 18 amino acids long. CDR3 DNA is the only sequence kept; it has 54 bases, read in frame from the first base. V lost 2 bases and J lost 7 bases, and the count of bases not matched to a germline gene is 12.

This clone is a singleton in its sample. Its target antigen remains unknown. No base qualities exist here, and no much larger clone lies one base off it. General study outcomes and caveats: Because the study included only a small number of donors, the genetic and exposure-history diversity represented was limited. Across a handful of donors, approximately 5% of naive CD4, approximately 3.6% of naive CD8, around 2.1% of memory CD4, and 0.4% to 0.45% of memory CD8 clonotypes were shared. Pairwise subsampling led to the expectation that sequencing depth would affect the degree of clonotype sharing among donors. Even with the large sequencing depth, rarefaction of the sorted-subset datasets indicated that sequencing was incomplete. Naive subsets generally had larger estimated clonotype richness than memory subsets. Clonotypes shared by all four sorted-subset donors showed higher generation probabilities than non-shared clonotypes. Only blood was sampled, and tissue TCR repertoires likely differ from those in blood.

Using the deep immunoSEQ assay, multiplex PCR amplified TCR CDR3 regions from genomic DNA. Extracted genomic DNA from each cell subset was distributed evenly across all wells of several immunoSEQ 96-well plates, and each plate was treated as a replicate. For sorted subsets, approximately 190 ng of genomic DNA, equivalent to 25,000 to 35,000 T cell genomes, went into each replicate PCR. Purified libraries were measured with a Qubit 3.0 fluorometer, size-checked on a Bioanalyzer 2100, and measured again with the KAPA Library Quantification kit. Each immunoSEQ 96-well plate was sequenced on its own single-read 150-cycle Illumina NextSeq 550 flow cell. The authors' analysis ran thus. Because the immunoSEQ output included only junctional sequences and no quality scores, the filtering could not be the same as the filtering used for full-length reads. Sequences were annotated with PyIR, a Python wrapper for IgBLAST v1.9, and V/J genes and CDR3 were assigned using IMGT germline references. Reads with weak V/J assignments (E-value above 1e-6), missing CDR3, stop codons, out-of-frame junctions, or ambiguous translated residues were removed. V3J clonotypes were defined as sequences sharing the same inferred V gene, J gene, and CDR3 amino acid sequence. Percentage overlap between repertoires was computed as shared unique clonotypes divided by the size of the smaller repertoire. RTK rarefaction, the Chao1 estimator, and Recon v2.1 estimates of unobserved clonotypes were used to assess repertoire richness. Generation probabilities were computed with OLGA for all TCRbeta clonotypes obtained by the gDNA method from several donors. TCRdb mirrors the immuneACCESS table, restricted to in-frame sequences. Some clones are absent from its copies; in checked studies, under half trace to an unresolved V gene, and the reason for the others is unknown. V, J and clone size derive from that table, while D and trimming were established from the DNA sequence. This sample holds some 1 million clones; approximately 68% were observed only once. The ten largest clones represent around 1.5% of the sample.

The receptor chain draws on TRBV2 and TRBJ2-2; TRBD1 agrees with 11 junctional bases. This receptor was obtained from a man aged 18 to 30 in good health. Sequencing was done on a sample of memory CD4+ T cells sorted from blood. The sample's cell subset or site label, decoded: CD45RA-negative fraction. At the DNA level, the sequence is TGTGCCAGCAGTGAACCTAGCTTTTGGACAGGGGGCGGCGGGGAGCTGTTTTTT. It translates as CASSEPSFWTGGGGELFF. Extended through the reference TRBV2 and TRBJ2-2 proteins, this CDR3 yields the full variable domain: EPEVTQTPSHQVTQMGQEVILRCVPISNHLYFYWYRQILGQKVEFLVSFYNNEISEKSEIFDDQFSVERPDGSNFTLKIRSTKLEDSAMYFCASSEPSFWTGGGGELFFGEGSRLTVL.